These 2 T cell receptor beta chains share one sample of origin, sequenced in a study of T cell changes during pregnancy in multiple sclerosis. TCRdb keeps only in-frame clones here, not all; method: immunoSEQ multiplex PCR. The sample holds 70,000 or so clones, about nine tenths seen once. The source was peripheral blood, collected in the third trimester of pregnancy. These receptors were taken from a female donor in good health, enrolled as a control in a pregnancy study.

The chain employs TRBV9 and TRBJ1-2; tentative D call: TRBD1 (5 bases). In germline, CDR1 is SGDLS, CDR2 YYNGEE. Trimming stripped 5 bases from V and 4 bases from J, with 15 bases between. CDR3 size: 14 residues. The CDR3 loop is CASSAQGYLYGYTF. The CDR3 DNA reads TGTGCCAGCAGTGCCCAGGGATACCTCTATGGCTACACCTTC. Variable domain in full (rest from reference TRBV9 and TRBJ1-2): DSGVTQTPKHLITATGQRVTLRCSPRSGDLSVYWYQQSLDQGLQFLIQYYNGEERAKGNILERFSAQQFPDLHSELNLSSLELGDSALYFCASSAQGYLYGYTFGSGTRLTVV.

The J gene is TRBJ1-2, the V gene TRBV2, with D unclear. The CDR3 totals 14 residues. Germline CDR1 is SNHLY and CDR2 is FYNNEI. The V gene lost 4 bases and the J gene lost 0 bases, with 9 bases spanning the gap. In DNA form, the CDR3 reads TGTGCCAGCAGTGCCGTACCTACTAACTATGGCTACACCTTC. Its protein product is CASSAVPTNYGYTF. Using reference TRBV2 and TRBJ1-2 for the parts outside the CDR3, the full variable domain is EPEVTQTPSHQVTQMGQEVILRCVPISNHLYFYWYRQILGQKVEFLVSFYNNEISEKSEIFDDQFSVERPDGSNFTLKIRSTKLEDSAMYFCASSAVPTNYGYTFGSGTRLTVV.